This T cell receptor beta chain was found in a study of CD8 T cells in ankylosing spondylitis. Regarding the study as a whole: Earlier reports found some motif variants in synovial fluid and blood in reactive arthritis. Significantly higher representation of disease-linked clones was reported for matched ankylosing spondylitis synovial fluid.

The CDR3 is 16 amino acids. Trimming took off 0 bases at V and 2 bases at J, with 11 bases between the two ends. The V gene's germline CDR1 is KGHSH and CDR2 LQKENI. This clonotype was counted a few times. No antigen is known for it. Each TCR beta library was made by quantitative 5'-RACE that incorporated molecular barcodes. Each CDR3 protein is one row after TCRdb ran MiXCR on the 5' RACE reads. The table shows 200,000 to 300,000 distinct CDR3 sequences, with 8% to 11% occurring only once. The TCR originated in a male donor with ankylosing spondylitis or in good health (not recorded which). This chain uses TRBV18 with TRBJ1-5; no definite D call. The sample was blood, either unsorted or a sorted T cell fraction (not recorded which). The CDR3, as DNA: TGTGCCAGCTCACCACCGAACCGAAGTGGCAATCAGCCCCAGCATTTT. Its protein product is CASSPPNRSGNQPQHF.